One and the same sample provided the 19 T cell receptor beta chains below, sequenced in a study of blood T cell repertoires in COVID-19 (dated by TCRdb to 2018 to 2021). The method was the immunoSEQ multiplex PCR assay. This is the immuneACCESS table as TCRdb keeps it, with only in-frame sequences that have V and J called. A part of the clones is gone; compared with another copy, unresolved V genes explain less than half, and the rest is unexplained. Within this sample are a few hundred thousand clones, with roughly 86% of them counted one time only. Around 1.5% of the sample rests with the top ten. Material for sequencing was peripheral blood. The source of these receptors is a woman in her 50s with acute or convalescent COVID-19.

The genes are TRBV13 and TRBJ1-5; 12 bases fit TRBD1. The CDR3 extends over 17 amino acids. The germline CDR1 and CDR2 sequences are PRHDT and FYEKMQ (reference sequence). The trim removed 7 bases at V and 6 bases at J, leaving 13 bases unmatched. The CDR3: CASTAGGTGGRSQPQHF. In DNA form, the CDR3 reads TGTGCCAGCACCGCAGGGGGGACAGGGGGCCGCAGTCAGCCCCAGCATTTT.

CDR3 sequence: CASSQGSPYEQYF. The CDR3 coding sequence is TGTGCCAGCAGTCAGGGGTCCCCCTACGAGCAGTACTTC. V usage is TRBV12-3 or TRBV12-4 and J usage is TRBJ2-7; the D gene is possibly TRBD1 (6 bases). Trimming cost V 5 bases and J 2 bases, with 10 bases left between them. The length of the CDR3 is 13 residues.

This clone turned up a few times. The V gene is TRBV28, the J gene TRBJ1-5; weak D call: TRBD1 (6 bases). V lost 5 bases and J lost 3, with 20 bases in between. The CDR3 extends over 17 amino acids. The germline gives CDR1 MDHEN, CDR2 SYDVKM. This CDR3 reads CASSLTTPGGVNQPQHF. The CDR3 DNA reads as TGTGCCAGCAGTCTTACCACCCCGGGGGGCGTCAATCAGCCCCAGCATTTT.

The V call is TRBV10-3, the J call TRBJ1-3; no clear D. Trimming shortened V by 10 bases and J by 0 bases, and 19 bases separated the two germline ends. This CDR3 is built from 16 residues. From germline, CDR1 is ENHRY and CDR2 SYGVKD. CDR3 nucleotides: TGTGCCACGCGCCCTGTTGCGGTAAGCTCTGGAAACACCATATATTTT. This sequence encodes CATRPVAVSSGNTIYF.

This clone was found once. CDR3 sequence (DNA): TGTGCCAGCAGCTCGGGACTAGCGGGAACAGATACGCAGTATTTT. Translation gives CASSSGLAGTDTQYF. This chain uses TRBV5-4 with TRBJ2-3; 13 bases match TRBD2. The CDR3 consists of 15 residues. V dropped 3 bases and J dropped 3; count of bases not matched to a gene: 1. Germline CDR1 and CDR2: SGHNT and YYREEE (reference sequence).

The CDR3 DNA follows: TGCGCCAGCAGCCCCTCGACTAGCGGGAGAAGAGAGCAGTACTTC. Translating it yields CASSPSTSGRREQYF. V and J are TRBV4-1 and TRBJ2-7; 12 bases line up with TRBD2. There are 15 residues in the CDR3. CDR1 and CDR2 (germline): MGHRA, YSYEKL. Losses at the gene ends were 4 bases for V and 7 bases for J; bases not matched to a gene: 8.

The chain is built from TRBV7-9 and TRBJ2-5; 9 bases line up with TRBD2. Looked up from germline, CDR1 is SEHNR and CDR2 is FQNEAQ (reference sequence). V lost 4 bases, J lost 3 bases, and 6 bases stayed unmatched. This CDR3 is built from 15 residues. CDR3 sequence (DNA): TGTGCCAGCAGCTCCGTAGCGGGAGTTGAAGAGACCCAGTACTTC. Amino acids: CASSSVAGVEETQYF.

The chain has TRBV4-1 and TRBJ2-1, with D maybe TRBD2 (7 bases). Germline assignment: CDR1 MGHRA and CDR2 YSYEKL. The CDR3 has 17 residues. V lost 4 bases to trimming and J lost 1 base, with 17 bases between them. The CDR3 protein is CASSPQGGRVSYNEQFF. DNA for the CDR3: TGCGCCAGCAGCCCTCAAGGGGGGAGGGTGTCCTACAATGAGCAGTTCTTC.

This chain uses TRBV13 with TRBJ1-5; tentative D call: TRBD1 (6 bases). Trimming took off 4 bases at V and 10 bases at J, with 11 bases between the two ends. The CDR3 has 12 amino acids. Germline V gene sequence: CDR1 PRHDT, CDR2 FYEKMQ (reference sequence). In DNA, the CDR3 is TGTGCCAGCAGCTCGGGGGGGGGCCCCCAGCATTTT. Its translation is CASSSGGGPQHF. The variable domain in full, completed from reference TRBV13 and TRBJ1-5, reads AAGVIQSPRHLIKEKRETATLKCYPIPRHDTVYWYQQGPGQDPQFLISFYEKMQSDKGSIPDRFSAQQFSDYHSELNMSSLELGDSALYFCASSSGGGPQHFGDGTRLSIL.

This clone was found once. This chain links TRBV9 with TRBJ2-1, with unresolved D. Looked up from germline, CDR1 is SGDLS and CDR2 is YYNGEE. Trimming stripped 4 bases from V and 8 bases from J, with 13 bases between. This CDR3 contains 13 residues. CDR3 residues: CASSPYTRDEQFF. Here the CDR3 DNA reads TGTGCCAGCAGCCCGTACACTCGGGATGAGCAGTTCTTC.

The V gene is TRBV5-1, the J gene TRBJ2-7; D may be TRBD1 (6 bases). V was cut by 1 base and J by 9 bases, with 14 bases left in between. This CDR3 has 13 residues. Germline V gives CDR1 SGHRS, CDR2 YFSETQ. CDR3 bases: TGCGCCAGCAGCTTGTGGGATACAGGGCTGCAGTACTTC. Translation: CASSLWDTGLQYF.

CDR3 protein: CATSAGSGRYYEQFF. CDR3 coding DNA: TGTGCCACCAGTGCGGGTAGCGGGAGATATTATGAGCAGTTCTTC. This chain links TRBV24-1 with TRBJ2-1; TRBD2 matches 9 bases. J lost 8 bases, V lost 5 bases, and 9 bases had no gene match. Germline V CDR1 and CDR2: KGHDR, SFDVKD. CDR3 size: 15 residues.

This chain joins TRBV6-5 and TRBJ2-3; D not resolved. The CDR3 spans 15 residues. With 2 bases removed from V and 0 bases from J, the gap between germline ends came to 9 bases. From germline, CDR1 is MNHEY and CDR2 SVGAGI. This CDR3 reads CASSYDITSTDTQYF. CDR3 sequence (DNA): TGTGCCAGCAGTTACGACATTACTAGCACAGATACGCAGTATTTT.

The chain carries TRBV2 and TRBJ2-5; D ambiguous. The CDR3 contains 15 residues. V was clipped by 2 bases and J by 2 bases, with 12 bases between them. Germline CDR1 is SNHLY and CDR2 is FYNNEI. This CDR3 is CASSERGTLQETQYF. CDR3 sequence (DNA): TGTGCCAGCAGTGAAAGAGGAACATTACAAGAGACCCAGTACTTC. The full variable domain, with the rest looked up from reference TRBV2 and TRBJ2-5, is EPEVTQTPSHQVTQMGQEVILRCVPISNHLYFYWYRQILGQKVEFLVSFYNNEISEKSEIFDDQFSVERPDGSNFTLKIRSTKLEDSAMYFCASSERGTLQETQYFGPGTRLLVL.

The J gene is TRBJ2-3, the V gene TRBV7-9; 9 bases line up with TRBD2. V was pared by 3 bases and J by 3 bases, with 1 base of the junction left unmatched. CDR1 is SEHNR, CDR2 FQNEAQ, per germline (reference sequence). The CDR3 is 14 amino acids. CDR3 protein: CASSFSGRTDTQYF. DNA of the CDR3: TGTGCCAGCAGCTTTAGCGGGAGAACAGATACGCAGTATTTT.

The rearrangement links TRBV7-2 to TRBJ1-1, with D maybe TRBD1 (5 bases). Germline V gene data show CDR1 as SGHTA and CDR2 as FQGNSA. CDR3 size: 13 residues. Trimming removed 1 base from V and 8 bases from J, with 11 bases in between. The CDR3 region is CASSLERGQEAFF. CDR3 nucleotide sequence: TGTGCCAGCAGCTTAGAACGCGGACAAGAAGCTTTCTTT.

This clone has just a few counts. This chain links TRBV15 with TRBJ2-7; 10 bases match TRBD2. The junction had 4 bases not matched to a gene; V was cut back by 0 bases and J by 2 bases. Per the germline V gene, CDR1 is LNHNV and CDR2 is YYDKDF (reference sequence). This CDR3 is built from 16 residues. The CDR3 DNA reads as TGTGCCACCAGCAGAGATTCCCTAGCGGGAGCCTACGAGCAGTACTTC. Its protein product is CATSRDSLAGAYEQYF.

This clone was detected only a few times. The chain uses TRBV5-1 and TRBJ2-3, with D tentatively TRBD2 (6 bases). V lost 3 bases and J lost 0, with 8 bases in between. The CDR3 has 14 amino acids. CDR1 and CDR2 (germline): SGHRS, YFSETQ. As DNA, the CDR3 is TGCGCCAGCAGCTCCGGGGGAAGCACAGATACGCAGTATTTT. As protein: CASSSGGSTDTQYF. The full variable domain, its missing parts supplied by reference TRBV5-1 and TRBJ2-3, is KAGVTQTPRYLIKTRGQQVTLSCSPISGHRSVSWYQQTPGQGLQFLFEYFSETQRNKGNFPGRFSGRQFSNSRSEMNVSTLELGDSALYLCASSSGGSTDTQYFGPGTRLTVL.

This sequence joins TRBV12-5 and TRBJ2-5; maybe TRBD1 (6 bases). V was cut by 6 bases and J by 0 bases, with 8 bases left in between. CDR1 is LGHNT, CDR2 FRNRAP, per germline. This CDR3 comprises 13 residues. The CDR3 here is CASGRDNQETQYF. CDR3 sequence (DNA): TGTGCTAGTGGGAGGGACAACCAAGAGACCCAGTACTTC.